This is a list of T cell receptor beta chains from one sample in a study of graft-versus-host responses after intestinal transplantation. These TCRs are of unknown antigen specificity. This table comes from immunoSEQ multiplex PCR, and its TCRdb copy is limited to in-frame clones, with some not included. The sample shows around 78,000 clones, 80% to 90% of them seen only once. Source: unstimulated CD8+ T cells sorted from spleen or lymph node cells, taken before transplant. These receptors were obtained from a human donor who was the organ donor for an intestinal transplant. The CDR3 runs from the conserved cysteine through the conserved F or W. Fields, in order: clone size, D gene, V gene, J gene, CDR3 protein, CDR3 DNA. The D gene is left open where the match is weak. Only some rows state a clone size, as once, few, many or a class for expanded clones.

-	-	TRBV27	TRBJ2-2	CASSAVTGRHTGELFF	TGTGCCAGCAGTGCAGTAACGGGACGTCACACCGGGGAGCTGTTTTTT
-	TRBD2	TRBV5-1	TRBJ2-1	CASSYPSTGLAGVRSPNNEQFF	TGCGCCAGCAGCTATCCCTCAACGGGACTAGCGGGGGTCAGATCCCCGAACAATGAGCAGTTCTTC
-	-	TRBV7-2	TRBJ2-1	CASSLAWRLQPSNEQFF	TGTGCCAGCAGCTTAGCGTGGCGCCTACAACCCTCCAATGAGCAGTTCTTC
-	TRBD1	TRBV6-5	TRBJ2-1	CASSEDRVNEQFF	TGTGCCAGCAGTGAAGACAGGGTTAATGAGCAGTTCTTC
once	TRBD2	TRBV13	TRBJ2-1	CASSLRRGAVDEQFF	TGTGCCAGCAGCTTACGGCGGGGGGCAGTGGATGAGCAGTTCTTC
-	-	TRBV4-1	TRBJ2-1	CASSQDPLGEQFF	TGCGCCAGCAGCCAAGACCCCTTAGGGGAGCAGTTCTTC
-	-	TRBV6-5	TRBJ2-7	CASSEHGNEQYF	TGTGCCAGCAGTGAACACGGAAACGAGCAGTACTTC
-	-	TRBV9	TRBJ2-1	CASTTTEQFF	TGTGCCAGCACGACGACTGAGCAGTTCTTC
few	-	TRBV28	TRBJ2-7	CASSLLSLLHYEQYF	TGTGCCAGCAGTTTACTGTCTCTTTTACACTACGAGCAGTACTTC
-	TRBD2	TRBV11-2	TRBJ2-7	CASSLVSWRSGGGSYEQYF	TGTGCCAGCAGCTTAGTATCGTGGCGATCCGGCGGGGGCTCCTACGAGCAGTACTTC
-	TRBD1	TRBV2	TRBJ2-7	CASSTGTASYEQYF	TGTGCCAGCAGTACCGGGACAGCCTCCTACGAGCAGTACTTC
-	-	TRBV11-3	TRBJ2-3	CASSLQGRSTDTQYF	TGTGCCAGCAGCTTACAGGGACGGAGCACAGATACGCAGTATTTT
-	-	TRBV28	TRBJ1-4	CASSLGGGEWEKLFF	TGTGCCAGCAGTTTAGGGGGGGGCGAATGGGAAAAACTGTTTTTT
once	TRBD1	TRBV6-1	TRBJ1-2	CASSEGQGDYYGYTF	TGTGCCAGCAGTGAAGGACAGGGAGATTACTATGGCTACACCTTC
-	-	TRBV27	TRBJ2-3	CASSLGVRRGHTDTQYF	TGTGCCAGCAGTTTAGGCGTTAGGCGGGGGCACACAGATACGCAGTATTTT
-	-	TRBV7-2	TRBJ2-1	CASSTTLGARNEQFF	TGTGCCAGCAGTACTACTCTCGGGGCCCGCAATGAGCAGTTCTTC
-	-	TRBV27	TRBJ1-5	CASSLSSLGNQPQHF	TGTGCCAGCAGTTTATCATCCCTGGGCAATCAGCCCCAGCATTTT
-	-	TRBV9	TRBJ1-2	CASSKPGVGHGYTF	TGTGCCAGCAGCAAACCCGGGGTAGGTCATGGCTACACCTTC
-	TRBD1	TRBV7-9	TRBJ2-5	CASSSTDRARGQETQYF	TGTGCCAGCAGCTCGACTGACAGGGCCAGGGGGCAAGAGACCCAGTACTTC
-	-	TRBV6-5	TRBJ1-2	CASISGGPFYGYTF	TGTGCCAGCATCTCAGGAGGCCCTTTCTATGGCTACACCTTC
once	-	TRBV5-4	TRBJ2-1	CASSPVSSNEQFF	TGTGCCAGCAGCCCAGTTAGCAGCAATGAGCAGTTCTTC
-	-	TRBV5-1	TRBJ2-1	CASSLAYNEQFF	TGCGCCAGCAGCTTGGCCTACAATGAGCAGTTCTTC
-	-	TRBV15	TRBJ1-5	CATSRVSEGGQPQHF	TGTGCCACCAGCAGAGTTTCTGAGGGCGGACAGCCCCAGCATTTT
-	-	TRBV7-6	TRBJ1-6	CASSFGQGNSPLHF	TGTGCCAGCAGCTTCGGGCAGGGGAATTCACCCCTCCACTTT
-	-	TRBV4-1	TRBJ2-7	CASSRASGGFYEQYF	TGCGCCAGCAGTAGGGCCTCCGGGGGATTCTACGAGCAGTACTTC
-	TRBD1	TRBV10-2	TRBJ2-1	CASSYRGYNEQFF	TGCGCCAGCAGCTACAGGGGCTACAATGAGCAGTTCTTC
once	-	TRBV30	TRBJ2-2	CAWSVLSGELFF	TGTGCCTGGAGTGTATTATCCGGGGAGCTGTTTTTT
-	-	TRBV9	TRBJ1-2	CASSVSGRGNYGYTF	TGTGCCAGCAGCGTCTCCGGACGGGGGAACTATGGCTACACCTTC
-	-	TRBV5-4	TRBJ2-3	CASSLIAEPTDTQYF	TGTGCCAGCAGCTTGATTGCAGAGCCCACAGATACGCAGTATTTT
-	-	TRBV4-1	TRBJ1-1	CASSHGQGGTTEAFF	TGCGCCAGCAGCCATGGTCAGGGAGGAACGACTGAAGCTTTCTTT
-	TRBD2	TRBV15	TRBJ2-7	CATRFSGGEYEQYF	TGTGCCACCAGGTTCTCGGGGGGGGAGTACGAGCAGTACTTC
-	-	TRBV5-6	TRBJ2-1	CASSLVVGYNEQFF	TGTGCCAGCAGCTTGGTAGTGGGGTACAATGAGCAGTTCTTC
-	-	TRBV5-6	TRBJ2-1	CASSPQGSYNEQFF	TGTGCCAGCAGCCCGCAGGGATCCTACAATGAGCAGTTCTTC
-	-	TRBV2	TRBJ1-6	CASSEPEDLWNSPLHF	TGTGCCAGCAGTGAGCCCGAGGACCTGTGGAATTCACCCCTCCACTTT
-	TRBD1	TRBV4-2	TRBJ1-6	CASSQQGAVGSPLHF	TGTGCCAGCAGCCAGCAGGGGGCCGTGGGTTCACCCCTCCACTTT
-	-	TRBV4-1	TRBJ1-3	CASSQYRGDSGNTIYF	TGCGCCAGCAGCCAATATAGGGGAGATTCCGGAAACACCATATATTTT
-	-	TRBV6-1	TRBJ2-7	CASSEWGPASYEQYF	TGTGCCAGCAGTGAATGGGGACCAGCCTCCTACGAGCAGTACTTC
-	TRBD2	TRBV4-1	TRBJ2-1	CASSPRAGWEGEQFF	TGCGCCAGCAGCCCCCGGGCAGGGTGGGAGGGTGAGCAGTTCTTC
-	-	TRBV5-1	TRBJ1-1	CASGGLDTEAFF	TGCGCCAGCGGGGGGCTGGACACTGAAGCTTTCTTT
-	-	TRBV27	TRBJ2-1	CATSRGNEQFF	TGTGCCACATCTAGGGGTAATGAGCAGTTCTTC
-	-	TRBV4-1	TRBJ1-1	CASSPALAAMGTEAFF	TGCGCCAGCAGCCCCGCCCTGGCCGCCATGGGGACTGAAGCTTTCTTT
-	-	TRBV11-2	TRBJ1-1	CASSLAQGWGTEAFF	TGTGCCAGCAGCTTAGCTCAGGGTTGGGGCACTGAAGCTTTCTTT
-	-	TRBV6-5	TRBJ1-1	CASRYLLDQEAFF	TGTGCCAGCAGATATCTCCTAGATCAAGAAGCTTTCTTT
-	TRBD1	TRBV7-2	TRBJ1-5	CASSLAEGQGVWPQHF	TGTGCCAGCAGCTTAGCGGAAGGACAGGGGGTCTGGCCCCAGCATTTT
-	-	TRBV2	TRBJ2-1	CASRHYEGAYNEQFF	TGTGCCAGCCGGCACTACGAGGGGGCCTACAATGAGCAGTTCTTC
-	-	TRBV5-8	TRBJ2-3	CASSLTQSTDTQYF	TGTGCCAGCAGCTTAACACAGAGCACAGATACGCAGTATTTT
-	-	TRBV6-5	TRBJ1-2	CASSSPSRNYGYTF	TGTGCCAGCTCCTCTCCCAGCCGAAACTATGGCTACACCTTC
-	-	TRBV7-9	TRBJ2-7	CASSPDGLYEQYF	TGTGCCAGCAGTCCAGACGGACTCTACGAGCAGTACTTC
once	TRBD2	TRBV15	TRBJ2-1	CATSRALSGVYNEQFF	TGTGCCACCAGCAGAGCCCTTAGCGGGGTTTACAATGAGCAGTTCTTC
-	-	TRBV5-5	TRBJ1-2	CASSLDSGRNGYTF	TGTGCCAGCAGCTTGGATTCAGGGAGGAATGGCTACACCTTC
once	-	TRBV10-3	TRBJ2-5	CAISEGNRGETQYF	TGTGCCATCAGTGAAGGCAACAGAGGAGAGACCCAGTACTTC
-	TRBD1	TRBV19	TRBJ2-5	CASRDREETQYF	TGTGCCAGTAGGGACAGGGAAGAGACCCAGTACTTC
-	TRBD2	TRBV6-1	TRBJ2-3	CASSGGTSGGGTDTQYF	TGTGCCAGCAGTGGCGGGACTAGCGGGGGGGGCACAGATACGCAGTATTTT
-	-	TRBV9	TRBJ2-7	CASSVNPAYEQYF	TGTGCCAGCAGCGTAAACCCAGCCTACGAGCAGTACTTC
-	-	TRBV5-1	TRBJ1-1	CASSLGVMGTEAFF	TGCGCCAGCAGCTTGGGAGTAATGGGGACTGAAGCTTTCTTT
few	-	TRBV11-3	TRBJ1-3	CASSLDTRGSTGNTIYF	TGTGCCAGCAGCTTAGACACGAGGGGAAGTACTGGAAACACCATATATTTT